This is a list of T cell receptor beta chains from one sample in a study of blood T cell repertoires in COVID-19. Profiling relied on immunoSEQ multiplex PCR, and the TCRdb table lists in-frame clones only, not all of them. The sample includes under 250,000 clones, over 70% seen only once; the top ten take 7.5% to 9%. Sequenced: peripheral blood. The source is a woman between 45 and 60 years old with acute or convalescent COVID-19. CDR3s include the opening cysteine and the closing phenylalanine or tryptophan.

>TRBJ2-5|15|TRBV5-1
CATSLEAGLTETQYF
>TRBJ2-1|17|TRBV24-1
CATSERGSGPKNNEQFF
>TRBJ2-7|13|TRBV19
CASSDRGGREQYF
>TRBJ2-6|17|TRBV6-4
CASSDSWTASGANVLTF
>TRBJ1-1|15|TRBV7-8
CASSLATRGATEAFF
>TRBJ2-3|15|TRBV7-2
CASSLGLVSTDTQYF
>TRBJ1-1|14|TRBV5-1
CASSLQGVGTEAFF
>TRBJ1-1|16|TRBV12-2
CASRGPGSFMNTEAFF
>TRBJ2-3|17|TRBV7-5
CARSLWPRQGSTDTQYF
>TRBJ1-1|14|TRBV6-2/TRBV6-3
CASSSSEPNTEAFF
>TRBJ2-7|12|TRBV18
CASSRPRGEQYF
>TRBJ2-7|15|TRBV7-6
CASSLSGTPSYEQYF
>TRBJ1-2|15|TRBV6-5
CASSYGGGFSYGYTF
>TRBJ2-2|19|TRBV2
CASSGFATGGRTNTGELFF
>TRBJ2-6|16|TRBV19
CASSKGEGSGANVLTF
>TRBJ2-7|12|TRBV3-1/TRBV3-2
CASSQALSEQYF
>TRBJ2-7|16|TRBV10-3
CAISAGGSGAAYEQYF
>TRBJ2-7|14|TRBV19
CASSIERGRREQYF
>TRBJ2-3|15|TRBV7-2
CASSPSAGYTDTQYF
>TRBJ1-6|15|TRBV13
CASSRPGVLVSPLHF
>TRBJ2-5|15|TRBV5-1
CASSLVSGDGETQYF
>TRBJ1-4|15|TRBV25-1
CASSGLGTGDEKLFF
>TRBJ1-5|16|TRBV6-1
CASSGTQRGSNQPQHF
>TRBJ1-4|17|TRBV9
CASSLRDSRSTNEKLFF
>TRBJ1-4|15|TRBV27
CASSFHRGEDEKLFF
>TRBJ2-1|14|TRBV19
CASSIYTGGNEQFF
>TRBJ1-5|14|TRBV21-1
CASSKKQGYQPQHF
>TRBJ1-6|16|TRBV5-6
CASGTRGSSYNSPLHF
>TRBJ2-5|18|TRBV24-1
CATSDAPSPREGHETQYF
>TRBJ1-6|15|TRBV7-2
CASSLGGTGNSPLHF
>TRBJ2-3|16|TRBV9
CASSVGGLAGADTQYF
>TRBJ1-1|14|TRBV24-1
CATSGGTENTEAFF
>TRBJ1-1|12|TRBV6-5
CASRQSNTEAFF
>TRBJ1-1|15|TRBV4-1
CASSQEAGGNSDAFF
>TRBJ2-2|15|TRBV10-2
CASRVTGGDTGELFF